Here is one TCR beta chain with its context. Alongside a J-beta primer mix, a sample-barcoded 5' primer served in a second PCR lasting about 7 to 12 cycles. TCRdb itself ran the 5' RACE reads through MiXCR, one entry per CDR3 protein. The data show some 880,000 distinct CDR3 sequences, with approximately 35% seen just once and over 10% held by the top ten. These data come from a study of blood T cells in healthy people across ages. Material: blood. The sequence derives from a man aged 18 to 30 in good health.

The CDR3 protein is CASSQVPQGRTEAFF. CDR3 DNA sequence: TGTGCCAGCAGCCAAGTTCCCCAGGGGAGGACTGAAGCTTTCTTT. This sequence joins TRBV4-2 and TRBJ1-1, with D perhaps TRBD1 (6 bases). The CDR3 has 15 residues. The V end lost 1 base, the J end lost 5 bases, and 14 bases lay between the germline ends. Per the germline V gene, CDR1 is LGHNA and CDR2 is YNFKEQ.